The 2 T cell receptor beta chains reported below all come from one sample, sequenced in a study of OX40 agonist ivuxolimab in advanced cancers. Method: immunoSEQ multiplex PCR; TCRdb's copy keeps in-frame clones and lacks some. The sample contains around 100,000 clones, 91% of which appear only once. This specimen consisted of CD4+ or CD8+ T cells sorted from blood, obtained in a trial of the OX40 agonist ivuxolimab. The source of these receptors is an adult with an advanced solid tumor such as melanoma, head and neck, liver or kidney cancer.

The chain combines TRBV30 with TRBJ2-7; 9 bases are shared with TRBD1. V lost 3 bases and J lost 2; bases outside the gene matches: 5. The germline V gene has CDR1 GTSNPN and CDR2 SVGIG (reference sequence). The CDR3 has 14 residues. CDR3 amino acids: CAWSPGQGPYEQYF. CDR3 sequence (DNA): TGTGCCTGGAGCCCGGGACAGGGCCCCTACGAGCAGTACTTC.

The rearrangement uses TRBV11-3 and TRBJ2-2, with TRBD2 identical over 8 bases. The CDR3 is 17 amino acids. V lost 4 bases and J lost 1; bases outside the gene matches: 8. CDR1 and CDR2 from the germline V gene are SGHNT and YENEEA. In DNA, the CDR3 is TGTGCCAGCAGCTACACCTTAGCGGGACGGAACACCGGGGAGCTGTTTTTT. This encodes CASSYTLAGRNTGELFF.